This entry concerns a single T cell receptor beta chain. What it binds is not known. The sample is drawn from a study of OX40 agonist ivuxolimab in advanced cancers. Study details: As their treatment, patients were administered ivuxolimab, an agonistic anti-OX40 (CD134) antibody. Patients receiving dose escalation had hepatocellular carcinoma, melanoma, renal cell or head and neck cancer. Study-wide points: Mean expanded clone counts were higher in CD8+ than CD4+ T cells.

The CDR3 has 11 amino acids. Germline V CDR1 and CDR2: MNHEY, SMNVEV (reference sequence). Between the trimmed V and J ends, which lost 4 bases and 10 bases, there was a span of 8 bases. At cycle 4 day 1, cycle 7 day 1, and baseline, blood was sampled. The protocol was immunoSEQ multiplex PCR, while the TCRdb copy is restricted to in-frame clones and leaves out a portion. The sample holds about 22,000 clones, around 85% seen once. V and J are TRBV27 and TRBJ2-1; D is uncertain. Specimen: CD4+ or CD8+ T cells sorted from blood, collected in a trial of the OX40 agonist ivuxolimab. This TCR was recovered from an adult with an advanced solid tumor such as melanoma, head and neck, liver or kidney cancer. CDR3 in amino acids: CASSSQREQFF. CDR3 nucleotide sequence: TGTGCCAGCAGTTCCCAGAGGGAGCAGTTCTTC.